The rows below give T cell receptor beta chains drawn from one sample of a study of blood T cell repertoires in COVID-19. The repertoire was sequenced with immunoSEQ multiplex PCR; TCRdb's copy has only in-frame clones and lacks some. The repertoire holds 300,000 to 400,000 clones, with approximately 87% as singletons. The sample taken for sequencing was PBMCs or T cells enriched from blood (not recorded which). All receptors derive from a woman aged 25 to 39 with acute COVID-19. CDR3s include the opening cysteine and the closing phenylalanine or tryptophan. Each record gives: D gene, V gene, J gene, clone size, CDR3 protein, CDR3 DNA. D genes are given only for firm matches. Part of the rows lack a size; the others show once, few, many or a class for expanded clones.

D gene: TRBD1
V gene: TRBV20-1
J gene: TRBJ2-7
clone size: .
CDR3 protein: CSASMTGGSYEQYF
CDR3 DNA: TGCAGTGCTAGTATGACAGGGGGCTCCTACGAGCAGTACTTC

D gene: TRBD1
V gene: TRBV18
J gene: TRBJ1-4
clone size: .
CDR3 protein: CASSLMGQNEKLFF
CDR3 DNA: TGTGCCAGCTCACTCATGGGACAGAATGAAAAACTGTTTTTT

D gene: TRBD1
V gene: TRBV27
J gene: TRBJ1-4
clone size: .
CDR3 protein: CASSLTGTGRQKLFF
CDR3 DNA: TGTGCCAGCAGTTTAACCGGGACAGGGAGGCAAAAACTGTTTTTT

D gene: .
V gene: TRBV5-1
J gene: TRBJ2-2
clone size: .
CDR3 protein: CASSLSGFNTGELFF
CDR3 DNA: TGCGCCAGCAGCCTTTCCGGGTTTAACACCGGGGAGCTGTTTTTT

D gene: TRBD1
V gene: TRBV5-1
J gene: TRBJ1-2
clone size: .
CDR3 protein: CASSLGLRQGAYGYTF
CDR3 DNA: TGCGCCAGCAGTTTGGGGCTCCGACAGGGGGCCTATGGCTACACCTTC

D gene: .
V gene: TRBV3-1/TRBV3-2
J gene: TRBJ1-1
clone size: .
CDR3 protein: CASRDSNTEAFF
CDR3 DNA: TGTGCCAGCAGGGACTCGAACACTGAAGCTTTCTTT

D gene: .
V gene: TRBV2
J gene: TRBJ2-7
clone size: few
CDR3 protein: CASSEDGQGSYEQYF
CDR3 DNA: TGTGCCAGCAGTGAAGATGGCCAGGGATCCTACGAGCAGTACTTC

D gene: .
V gene: TRBV6-2/TRBV6-3
J gene: TRBJ1-5
clone size: .
CDR3 protein: CASSVDTPSNQPQHF
CDR3 DNA: TGTGCCAGCAGTGTGGACACCCCTAGCAATCAGCCCCAGCATTTT

D gene: .
V gene: TRBV19
J gene: TRBJ1-3
clone size: .
CDR3 protein: CASSISGSSGNTIYF
CDR3 DNA: TGTGCCAGTAGTATATCTGGGAGCTCTGGAAACACCATATATTTT

D gene: TRBD2
V gene: TRBV7-9
J gene: TRBJ2-2
clone size: .
CDR3 protein: CASSSTSGGASTGELFF
CDR3 DNA: TGTGCCAGCAGCTCCACTAGCGGGGGGGCGAGCACCGGGGAGCTGTTTTTT

D gene: TRBD1
V gene: TRBV19
J gene: TRBJ1-5
clone size: .
CDR3 protein: CASSSRDRGYNQPQHF
CDR3 DNA: TGTGCCAGTAGTAGCCGGGACAGAGGTTACAATCAGCCCCAGCATTTT

D gene: .
V gene: TRBV7-8
J gene: TRBJ2-5
clone size: once
CDR3 protein: CASSPQQGQETQYF
CDR3 DNA: TGTGCCAGCAGCCCCCAGCAGGGGCAAGAGACCCAGTACTTC

D gene: TRBD1
V gene: TRBV7-2
J gene: TRBJ1-5
clone size: few
CDR3 protein: CASSLGDSWAQHF
CDR3 DNA: TGTGCCAGCAGCTTAGGGGACAGCTGGGCCCAGCATTTT

D gene: TRBD1
V gene: TRBV5-1
J gene: TRBJ1-1
clone size: .
CDR3 protein: CASSSQGQGTEAFF
CDR3 DNA: TGCGCCAGCAGCTCCCAAGGACAGGGCACTGAAGCTTTCTTT

D gene: TRBD1
V gene: TRBV2
J gene: TRBJ1-5
clone size: .
CDR3 protein: CASRTGSSQPQHF
CDR3 DNA: TGTGCCAGCAGGACAGGGTCGAGTCAGCCCCAGCATTTT

D gene: .
V gene: TRBV6-5
J gene: TRBJ1-3
clone size: .
CDR3 protein: CASLITGFGNTIYF
CDR3 DNA: TGTGCCAGCCTGATAACAGGTTTTGGAAACACCATATATTTT